These 26 T cell receptor beta chains originate from one sample sequenced in a study of cytomegalovirus exposure and HLA in healthy donors. With 60 Vbeta and 13 Jbeta primers, the PCR was carried out. TCRdb's copy holds only in-frame clones and misses some; the assay was immunoSEQ multiplex PCR. The sample has about 130,000 clones, roughly 18% seen once. Material for sequencing was PBMCs. The source is a female donor in good health and CMV-seropositive.

This clone was counted between two and nine times. The rearrangement links TRBV9 to TRBJ2-3; D possibly corresponds to TRBD1 (6 bases). The CDR3 runs to 16 residues. Trimming took 0 bases from V and 2 from J, leaving 13 bases between them. Germline V gene lookup returns CDR1 SGDLS and CDR2 YYNGEE. The chain's CDR3 is CASSVEGQQITDTQYF. The CDR3 DNA reads TGTGCCAGCAGCGTAGAGGGACAACAAATCACAGATACGCAGTATTTT. Complete variable domain (other parts from reference TRBV9 and TRBJ2-3): DSGVTQTPKHLITATGQRVTLRCSPRSGDLSVYWYQQSLDQGLQFLIQYYNGEERAKGNILERFSAQQFPDLHSELNLSSLELGDSALYFCASSVEGQQITDTQYFGPGTRLTVL.

This clone has a handful of counts. The chain links TRBV27 to TRBJ2-3; D is undetermined. Germline CDR1 reads MNHEY; CDR2 reads SMNVEV (reference sequence). Trimming left V 4 bases short and J 2 bases short, with 4 bases between. The CDR3 runs 12 residues. In DNA form, the CDR3 reads TGTGCCAGCAGTTCCTTCACAGATACGCAGTATTTT. It specifies CASSSFTDTQYF.

This clone has a handful of counts. CDR3 protein: CASSPTNRGSRLGEQYF. DNA for the CDR3: TGTGCCAGCAGCCCAACCAACAGGGGTAGTAGACTAGGCGAGCAGTACTTC. The V and J genes are TRBV5-6 and TRBJ2-7; maybe TRBD1 (7 bases). Trimming stripped 4 bases from V and 6 bases from J, with 26 bases between. Germline V gene lookup returns CDR1 SGHDT and CDR2 YYEEEE. This CDR3 is 17 amino acids long.

The rearrangement links TRBV4-3 to TRBJ2-3; the match to TRBD2 covers 9 bases. The ends lost 0 bases at V and 4 bases at J; junction bases unmatched: 14. Germline-derived CDR1 and CDR2 are LGHNA and YSLEER. CDR3 size: 19 residues. CDR3 in DNA: TGCGCCAGCAGCCAAGAGGTATTGGCGGCGGGGGGGCTGGCAGATACGCAGTATTTT. Amino acid sequence: CASSQEVLAAGGLADTQYF.

The chain joins TRBV5-1 to TRBJ2-7; 11 bases match TRBD1. The CDR3 totals 17 residues. V shed 1 base, J shed 5 bases, and the junction held 11 bases outside the gene matches. In germline, CDR1 is SGHRS, CDR2 YFSETQ. The chain's CDR3 is CASSLNGQGAVGNEQYF. CDR3 sequence (DNA): TGCGCCAGCAGCTTGAATGGACAGGGGGCGGTCGGTAACGAGCAGTACTTC.

This clone was picked up a small number of times. The rearrangement links TRBV29-1 to TRBJ2-1; a weak D match, TRBD1 (6 bases). Germline-derived CDR1 and CDR2 are SQVTM and ANQGSEA. Trimming cost V 5 bases and J 0 bases, with 11 bases left between them. CDR3 length: 14 residues. CDR3 region: CSVTTGSSYNEQFF. The CDR3 region has the DNA TGCAGCGTTACTACAGGGTCCTCCTACAATGAGCAGTTCTTC.

The chain recombines TRBV4-1 with TRBJ2-1; 16 nucleotides agree with TRBD2. J was trimmed by 7 bases and V by 6 bases; bases with no gene match: 3. The CDR3 has 15 amino acids. Germline-derived CDR1 and CDR2 are MGHRA and YSYEKL. The CDR3 spells CASRTGLAGGNEQFF. The CDR3 DNA sequence: TGCGCCAGCAGAACGGGACTAGCGGGAGGGAATGAGCAGTTCTTC.

In its sample, this clone was seen a few times. CDR3 sequence (DNA): TGTGCCTGGAGTTCATCAAGTGGTAGCGTATACTTC. This codes for CAWSSSSGSVYF. The chain links TRBV30 to TRBJ2-7, with D possibly matching TRBD2 (5 bases). With 2 bases removed from V and 13 bases from J, the gap between germline ends came to 18 bases. The CDR3 has 12 amino acids. Per germline, CDR1 GTSNPN and CDR2 SVGIG (reference sequence).

This clone occurred many times. The chain joins TRBV19 to TRBJ1-4, with TRBD1 matching over 9 bases. V lost 5 bases and J lost 8; bases outside the gene matches: 9. Germline CDR1 is LNHDA and CDR2 is SQIVND (reference sequence). The CDR3 extends over 15 amino acids. The CDR3 bases are TGTGCCAGTAGTCTTACGACAGGGGGTTTGGAAAAACTGTTTTTT. This translates into CASSLTTGGLEKLFF. The entire variable domain, with the rest obtained from reference TRBV19 and TRBJ1-4, is as follows: DGGITQSPKYLFRKEGQNVTLSCEQNLNHDAMYWYRQDPGQGLRLIYYSQIVNDFQKGDIAEGYSVSREKKESFPLTVTSAQKNPTAFYLCASSLTTGGLEKLFFGSGTQLSVL.

The rearrangement uses TRBV4-3 and TRBJ1-1, with unresolved D. CDR1 and CDR2 (germline): LGHNA, YSLEER. The CDR3 totals 16 residues. Trimming left V 0 bases short and J 2 bases short, with 13 bases between. CDR3 amino acids: CASSQDLLGLNTEAFF. CDR3 bases: TGCGCCAGCAGCCAAGATTTGCTAGGTTTAAACACTGAAGCTTTCTTT.

The chain carries TRBV10-3 and TRBJ1-4; TRBD1 is a possible D gene (5 bases). The germline gives CDR1 ENHRY, CDR2 SYGVKD. The V gene lost 2 bases and the J gene lost 7 bases, with 8 bases spanning the gap. CDR3 length equals 13 residues. The CDR3 coding sequence is TGTGCCATCAGTGAGGGGGCTAGTGAAAAACTGTTTTTT. Amino acid sequence: CAISEGASEKLFF.

The chain has TRBV9 and TRBJ2-1, with D hard to call. V lost 0 bases and J lost 2, with 6 bases in between. The germline CDR1 and CDR2 sequences are SGDLS and YYNGEE. The CDR3 consists of 14 residues. The CDR3 sequence is CASSVASAYNEQFF. CDR3 nucleotides: TGTGCCAGCAGCGTAGCTTCGGCCTACAATGAGCAGTTCTTC.

The chain couples TRBV4-3 to TRBJ2-5; the D gene is possibly TRBD2 (6 bases). The V gene lost 0 bases and the J gene lost 6 bases, with 11 bases spanning the gap. Germline V lookup: CDR1 LGHNA, CDR2 YSLEER. The length of the CDR3 is 14 residues. CDR3 residues: CASSQDGGTKTQYF. For the CDR3, the DNA is TGCGCCAGCAGCCAAGATGGGGGGACGAAGACCCAGTACTTC.

This chain uses TRBV7-2 with TRBJ1-2; 12 bases line up with TRBD1. J lost 14 bases, V lost 1 base, and 8 bases had no gene match. The germline V gene encodes CDR1 SGHTA and CDR2 FQGNSA. CDR3 length equals 14 residues. This CDR3 reads CASSLDGTGGARTF. CDR3 coding DNA: TGTGCCAGCAGCTTAGATGGGACAGGGGGCGCACGGACCTTC.

The chain combines TRBV5-1 with TRBJ2-2; a possible D gene is TRBD2 (6 bases). The V end lost 7 bases, the J end lost 4 bases, and 20 bases lay between the germline ends. Germline V gene data show CDR1 as SGHRS and CDR2 as YFSETQ. There are 16 residues in the CDR3. The CDR3 DNA is TGCGCCAGCGGACGGGAGAGAGACGGGGGCACCGGGGAGCTGTTTTTT. It codes for CASGRERDGGTGELFF.

Comments on this clone: A junction boundary mismatches the germline segment, possibly from a read error. The chain carries TRBV5-6 and TRBJ1-2; D is perhaps TRBD1 (5 bases). This CDR3 region has 14 residues. Per germline, CDR1 SGHDT and CDR2 YYEEEE. The CDR3 protein is CASTPRGIRRGYNF. As DNA, the CDR3 is TGTGCCAGCACCCCGAGAGGCATTAGGCGGGGCTACAACTTC.

The CDR3 sequence: CAWSLGPGTSQGWYF. The DNA for the CDR3 is TGTGCCTGGAGTCTAGGTCCCGGGACTAGCCAAGGGTGGTATTTT. The rearrangement joins TRBV30 to TRBJ2-3; 9 bases are a match to TRBD2. This CDR3 is built from 15 residues. Per germline, CDR1 GTSNPN and CDR2 SVGIG (reference sequence). The ends lost 2 bases at V and 14 bases at J; junction bases unmatched: 17.

This clone occurred a few times. The chain recombines TRBV6-5 with TRBJ2-7; possible D gene TRBD2, 6 bases. V was pared by 0 bases and J by 6 bases, with 18 bases between. Germline lookup yields CDR1 MNHEY and CDR2 SVGAGI. The CDR3 totals 16 residues. CDR3 nucleotides: TGTGCCAGCAGTTACTCGATCGCGGGGTTAGGCAGCGAGCAGTACTTC. This gives the protein CASSYSIAGLGSEQYF.

In this sample, this clone turned up a few times. The rearrangement joins TRBV19 to TRBJ2-7; 7 positions match TRBD1. The junction had 7 bases not matched to a gene; V was cut back by 5 bases and J by 3 bases. The germline V gene encodes CDR1 LNHDA and CDR2 SQIVND (reference sequence). This CDR3 region has 14 residues. CDR3 protein: CASSATRTGYEQYF. The CDR3, as DNA: TGTGCCAGTAGTGCCACAAGGACAGGCTACGAGCAGTACTTC. Complete variable domain (other parts from reference TRBV19 and TRBJ2-7): DGGITQSPKYLFRKEGQNVTLSCEQNLNHDAMYWYRQDPGQGLRLIYYSQIVNDFQKGDIAEGYSVSREKKESFPLTVTSAQKNPTAFYLCASSATRTGYEQYFGPGTRLTVT.

CDR3 coding DNA: TGTGCCAGCAGCCAAGAGTCCTGGACTAGTTTGAATGAGCAGTTCTTC. Residues: CASSQESWTSLNEQFF. The chain carries TRBV14 and TRBJ2-1, with 7 positions matching TRBD2. The length of the CDR3 is 16 residues. The V and J ends lost 0 bases and 7 bases, in that order; junction bases with no gene match: 9. Germline V gives CDR1 SGHDN, CDR2 FVKESK.

This clone was detected only a few times. The chain uses TRBV5-6 and TRBJ1-4; weak D call: TRBD1 (5 bases). The CDR3 spans 12 residues. Deletions cut 4 bases from V and 11 bases from J, with 12 bases between. CDR1 SGHDT and CDR2 YYEEEE come from the germline V gene. The CDR3 spells CASSPRAGKLFF. The CDR3, as DNA: TGTGCCAGCAGCCCCAGGGCGGGGAAACTGTTTTTT.

The table lists this clone with a few counts. The gene calls are TRBV28 and TRBJ2-1, with 7 positions matching TRBD2. Germline V CDR1 and CDR2: MDHEN, SYDVKM. With 6 bases clipped from V and 5 bases from J, the junction kept 10 bases outside the gene matches. The CDR3 length is 15 residues. The CDR3 is CASSSPGSGNNEQFF. CDR3 DNA: TGTGCCAGCAGCTCCCCCGGGAGCGGGAACAATGAGCAGTTCTTC.

The chain couples TRBV30 to TRBJ1-2; 8 nucleotides align to TRBD1. V gave up 2 bases and J gave up 7 bases; unmatched junction bases: 24. The CDR3 consists of 19 residues. The germline CDR1 and CDR2 sequences are GTSNPN and SVGIG (reference sequence). The CDR3 sequence: CAWSSFYRGTTRNLLGYTF. In DNA, the CDR3 is TGTGCCTGGAGTTCATTCTACAGGGGGACGACAAGGAACCTCCTTGGCTACACCTTC.

This clone turned up a few times. This rearrangement joins TRBV7-2 to TRBJ2-3, with D tentatively TRBD2 (5 bases). Germline CDR1 SGHTA, CDR2 FQGNSA. The CDR3 covers 14 residues. V was pared by 1 base and J by 5 bases, with 10 bases between. CDR3 loop: CASSLDGRVDTQYF. Written as DNA, the CDR3 is TGTGCCAGCAGCTTAGACGGGCGGGTAGATACGCAGTATTTT.

In this sample, this clone turned up a few times. The chain is built from TRBV28 and TRBJ2-1, with 7 bases matching TRBD1. Unmatched junction bases numbered 11, after V lost 6 bases and J lost 0 bases. The CDR3 extends over 17 amino acids. The germline V gene encodes CDR1 MDHEN and CDR2 SYDVKM. As DNA, the CDR3 is TGTGCCAGCAGCCAAGCGTGGACAGGCAGCTCCTACAATGAGCAGTTCTTC. This codes for CASSQAWTGSSYNEQFF.

In this sample, this clone turned up a few times. The genes are TRBV10-3 and TRBJ2-5; the match to TRBD1 covers 9 bases. The CDR3 has 15 amino acids. V shed 4 bases and J 2 bases; nucleotides not matched to a gene: 5. Germline V gene data show CDR1 as ENHRY and CDR2 as SYGVKD. CDR3 nucleotides: TGTGCCATCAGTGCTCCGGGACAGGGACAAGAGACCCAGTACTTC. Translation gives CAISAPGQGQETQYF.